This TCR beta chain was observed in a study of human T cells and chemical hapten exposure. This clonotype showed up just a few times. Documented time point: patch test 2, 6 weeks after DPC sensitization. Treatment specified: therapeutic diphenylcyclopropenone sensitization with weekly scalp DPC. The CDR3 is made up of 20 amino acids. Trimming left V 5 bases short and J 7 bases short, with 32 bases between. Germline V gene sequence: CDR1 SGHTA, CDR2 FQGTGA. TCRdb redid the calling of the RACE reads with MiXCR, one entry per CDR3 protein. The table lists fewer than 85,000 distinct CDR3 sequences, about 9.4% of them singletons.

The chain carries TRBV7-3 and TRBJ2-2, with no clear D. Material: whole blood, obtained in connection with sensitization to the hapten diphenylcyclopropenone (DPC). The TCR sequence derives from a woman in her twenties or thirties with alopecia areata. Some clones in this sample may be carry-over from other donors' samples. In DNA, the CDR3 is TGTGCCAGCAGCACCGAAAAAGCCCTGTCCAGTGTGCCCCCAGTCGGGGAGCTGTTTTTT. This gives the protein CASSTEKALSSVPPVGELFF. The complete variable domain, with remaining parts taken from reference TRBV7-3 and TRBJ2-2, reads GAGVSQTPSNKVTEKGKYVELRCDPISGHTALYWYRQSLGQGPEFLIYFQGTGAADDSGLPNDRFFAVRPEGSVSTLKIQRTERGDSAVYLCASSTEKALSSVPPVGELFFGEGSRLTVL.